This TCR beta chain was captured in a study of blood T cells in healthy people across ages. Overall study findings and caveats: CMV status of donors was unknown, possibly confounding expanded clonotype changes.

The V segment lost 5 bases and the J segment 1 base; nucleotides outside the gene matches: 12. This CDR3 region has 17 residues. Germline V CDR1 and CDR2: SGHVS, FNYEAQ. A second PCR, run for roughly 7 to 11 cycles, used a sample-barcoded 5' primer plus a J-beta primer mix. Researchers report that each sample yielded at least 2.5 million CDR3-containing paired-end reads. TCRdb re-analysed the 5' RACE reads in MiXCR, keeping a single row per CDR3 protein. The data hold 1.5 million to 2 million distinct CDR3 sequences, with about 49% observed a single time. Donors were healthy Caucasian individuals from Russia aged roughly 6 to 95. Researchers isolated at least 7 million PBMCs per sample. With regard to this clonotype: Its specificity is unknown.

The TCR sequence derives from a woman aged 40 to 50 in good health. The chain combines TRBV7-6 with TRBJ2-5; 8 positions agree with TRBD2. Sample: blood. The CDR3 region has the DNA TGTGCCAGCAGCCCACTACGCGGGGGGCGCTTCCAAGAGACCCAGTACTTC. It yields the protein CASSPLRGGRFQETQYF.